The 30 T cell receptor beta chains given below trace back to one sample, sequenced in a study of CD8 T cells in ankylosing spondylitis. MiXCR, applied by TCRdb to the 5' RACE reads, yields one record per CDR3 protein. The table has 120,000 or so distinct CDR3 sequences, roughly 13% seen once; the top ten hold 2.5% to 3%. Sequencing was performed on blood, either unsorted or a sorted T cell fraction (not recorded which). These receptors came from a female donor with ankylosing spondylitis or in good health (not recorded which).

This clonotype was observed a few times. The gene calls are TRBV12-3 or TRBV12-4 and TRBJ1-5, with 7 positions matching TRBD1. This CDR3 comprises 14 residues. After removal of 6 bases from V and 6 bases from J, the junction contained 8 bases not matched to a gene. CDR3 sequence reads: CASSPDRVSQPQHF. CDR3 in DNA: TGTGCCAGCAGCCCAGACAGGGTGAGTCAGCCCCAGCATTTT.

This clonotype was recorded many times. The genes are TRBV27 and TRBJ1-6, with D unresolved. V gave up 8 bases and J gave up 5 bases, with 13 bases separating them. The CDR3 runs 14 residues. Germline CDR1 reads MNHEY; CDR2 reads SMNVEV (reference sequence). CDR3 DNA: TGTGCCAGCGCGGGATGGCAGGATAATTCACCCCTCCACTTT. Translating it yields CASAGWQDNSPLHF.

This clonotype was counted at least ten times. As DNA, the CDR3 is TGTGCCACCAGCAGACAATCCGGGACAGGGCTTAATCAGCCCCAGCATTTT. It specifies CATSRQSGTGLNQPQHF. This rearrangement joins TRBV15 to TRBJ1-5; 9 bases are shared with TRBD1. CDR1 is LNHNV and CDR2 is YYDKDF in the germline V gene (reference sequence). J lost 4 bases, V lost 2 bases, and 9 bases had no gene match. The CDR3 sequence is 17 residues long.

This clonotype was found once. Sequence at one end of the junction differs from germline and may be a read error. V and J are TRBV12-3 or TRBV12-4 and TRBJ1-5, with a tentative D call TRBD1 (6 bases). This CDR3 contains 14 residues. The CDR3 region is CASSLSGAGQPRHF. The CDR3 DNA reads TGTGCCAGCAGTTTGTCGGGGGCAGGTCAGCCCCGGCATTTT.

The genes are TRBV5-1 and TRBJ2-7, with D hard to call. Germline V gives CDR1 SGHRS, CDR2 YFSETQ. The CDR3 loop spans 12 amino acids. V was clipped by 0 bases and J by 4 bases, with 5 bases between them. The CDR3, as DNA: TGCGCCAGCAGCTTGGACAAGTACGAGCAGTACTTC. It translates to CASSLDKYEQYF.

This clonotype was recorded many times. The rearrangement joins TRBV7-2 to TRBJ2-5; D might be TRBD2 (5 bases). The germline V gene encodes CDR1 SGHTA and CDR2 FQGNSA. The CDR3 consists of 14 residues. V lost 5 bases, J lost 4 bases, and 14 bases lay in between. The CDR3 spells CASSPHLAGETQYF. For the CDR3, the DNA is TGTGCCAGCAGCCCCCACCTCGCGGGAGAGACCCAGTACTTC.

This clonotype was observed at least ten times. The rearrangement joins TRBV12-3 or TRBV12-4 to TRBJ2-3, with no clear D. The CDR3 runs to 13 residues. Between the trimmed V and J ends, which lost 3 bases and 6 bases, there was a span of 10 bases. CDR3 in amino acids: CASSFRTDDTQYF. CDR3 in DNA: TGTGCCAGCAGTTTTCGCACGGATGATACGCAGTATTTT.

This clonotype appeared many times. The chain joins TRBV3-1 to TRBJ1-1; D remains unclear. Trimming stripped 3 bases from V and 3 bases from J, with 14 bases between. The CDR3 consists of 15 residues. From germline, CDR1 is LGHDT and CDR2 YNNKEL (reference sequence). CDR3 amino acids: CASSQAIGRYTEAFF. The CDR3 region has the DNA TGTGCCAGCAGCCAGGCGATTGGACGGTACACTGAAGCTTTCTTT.

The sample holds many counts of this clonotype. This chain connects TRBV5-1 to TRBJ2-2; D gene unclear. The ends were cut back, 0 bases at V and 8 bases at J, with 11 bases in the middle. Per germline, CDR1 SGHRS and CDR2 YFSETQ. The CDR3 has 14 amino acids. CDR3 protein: CASSLVDGEGELFF. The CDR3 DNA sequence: TGCGCCAGCAGCTTGGTGGACGGTGAGGGGGAGCTGTTTTTT.

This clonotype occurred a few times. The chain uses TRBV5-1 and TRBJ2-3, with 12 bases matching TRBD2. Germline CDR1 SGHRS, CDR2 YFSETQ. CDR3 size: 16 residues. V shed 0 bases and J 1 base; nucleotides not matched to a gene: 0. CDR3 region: CASSLGTSGGTDTQYF. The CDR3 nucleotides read TGCGCCAGCAGCTTGGGGACTAGCGGGGGCACAGATACGCAGTATTTT.

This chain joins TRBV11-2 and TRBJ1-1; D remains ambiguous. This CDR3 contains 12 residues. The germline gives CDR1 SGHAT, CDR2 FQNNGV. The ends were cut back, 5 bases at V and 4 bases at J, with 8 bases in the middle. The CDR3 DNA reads TGTGCCAGCAGCCTTCGCGTCACTGAAGCTTTCTTT. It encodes CASSLRVTEAFF.

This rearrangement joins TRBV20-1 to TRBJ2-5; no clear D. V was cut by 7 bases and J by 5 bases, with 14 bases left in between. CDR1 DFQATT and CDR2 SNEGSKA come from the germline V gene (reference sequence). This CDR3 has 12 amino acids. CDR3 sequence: CSVGTVRETQYF. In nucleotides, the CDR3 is TGCAGTGTTGGTACCGTGCGTGAGACCCAGTACTTC.

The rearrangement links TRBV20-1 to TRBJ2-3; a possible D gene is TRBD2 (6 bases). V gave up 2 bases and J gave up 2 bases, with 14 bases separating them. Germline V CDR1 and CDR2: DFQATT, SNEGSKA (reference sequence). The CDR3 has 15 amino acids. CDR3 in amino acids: CSARISGVNTDTQYF. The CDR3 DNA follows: TGCAGTGCTAGAATCTCGGGGGTAAACACAGATACGCAGTATTTT.

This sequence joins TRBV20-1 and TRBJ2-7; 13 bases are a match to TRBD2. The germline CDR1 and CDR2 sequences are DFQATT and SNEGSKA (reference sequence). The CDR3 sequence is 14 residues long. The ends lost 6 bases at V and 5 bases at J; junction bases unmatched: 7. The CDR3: CSAKRTSGGDEQYF. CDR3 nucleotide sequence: TGCAGTGCAAAGCGGACTAGCGGGGGAGACGAGCAGTACTTC.

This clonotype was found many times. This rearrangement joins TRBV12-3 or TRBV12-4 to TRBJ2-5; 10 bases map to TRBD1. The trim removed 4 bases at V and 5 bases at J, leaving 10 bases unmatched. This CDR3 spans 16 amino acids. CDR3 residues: CASSSSGTGDVETQYF. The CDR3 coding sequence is TGTGCCAGCAGTTCCTCCGGGACAGGGGATGTCGAGACCCAGTACTTC.

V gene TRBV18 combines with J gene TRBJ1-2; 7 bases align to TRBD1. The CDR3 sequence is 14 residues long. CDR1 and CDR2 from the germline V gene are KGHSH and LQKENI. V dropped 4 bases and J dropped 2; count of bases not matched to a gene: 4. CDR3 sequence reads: CASSQGTDNYGYTF. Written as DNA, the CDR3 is TGTGCCAGCTCACAGGGGACAGACAACTATGGCTACACCTTC.

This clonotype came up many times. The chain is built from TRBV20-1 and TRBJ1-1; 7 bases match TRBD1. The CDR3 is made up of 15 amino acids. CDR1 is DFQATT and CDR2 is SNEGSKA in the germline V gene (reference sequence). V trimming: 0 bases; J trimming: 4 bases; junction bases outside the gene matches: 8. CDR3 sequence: CSARDEGAGGTEAFF. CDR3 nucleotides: TGCAGTGCTAGAGATGAGGGGGCTGGAGGCACTGAAGCTTTCTTT.

Here the CDR3 DNA reads TGTGCCACCAGTGACTCCGGGAAGGGGCTGAACACTGAAGCTTTCTTT. This translates into CATSDSGKGLNTEAFF. This chain connects TRBV24-1 to TRBJ1-1; D is possibly TRBD1 (5 bases). Germline assignment: CDR1 KGHDR and CDR2 SFDVKD. The CDR3 runs to 16 residues. Deletions cut 4 bases from V and 0 bases from J, with 14 bases between.

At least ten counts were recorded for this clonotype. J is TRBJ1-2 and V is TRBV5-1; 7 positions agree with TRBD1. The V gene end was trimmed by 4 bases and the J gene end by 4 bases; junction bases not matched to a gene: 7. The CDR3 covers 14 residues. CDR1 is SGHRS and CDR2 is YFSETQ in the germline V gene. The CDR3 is CASSLGDRGYGYTF. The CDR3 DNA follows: TGCGCCAGCAGCCTAGGGGACAGAGGCTATGGCTACACCTTC.

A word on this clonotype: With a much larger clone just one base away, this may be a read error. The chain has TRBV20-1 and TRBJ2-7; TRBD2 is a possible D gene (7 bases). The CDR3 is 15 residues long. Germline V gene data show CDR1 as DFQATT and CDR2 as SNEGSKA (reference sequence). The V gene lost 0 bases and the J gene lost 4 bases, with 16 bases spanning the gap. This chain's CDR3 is CSARDWGGTGYEQYF. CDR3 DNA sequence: TGCAGTGCTAGAGATTGGGGGGGCACCGGTTACGAGCAGTACTTC.

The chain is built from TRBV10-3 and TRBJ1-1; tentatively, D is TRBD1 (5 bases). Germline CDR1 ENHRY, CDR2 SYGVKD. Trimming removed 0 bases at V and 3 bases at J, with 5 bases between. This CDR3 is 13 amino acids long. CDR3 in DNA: TGTGCCATCAGTGAGTCGGGGGACACTGAAGCTTTCTTT. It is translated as CAISESGDTEAFF.

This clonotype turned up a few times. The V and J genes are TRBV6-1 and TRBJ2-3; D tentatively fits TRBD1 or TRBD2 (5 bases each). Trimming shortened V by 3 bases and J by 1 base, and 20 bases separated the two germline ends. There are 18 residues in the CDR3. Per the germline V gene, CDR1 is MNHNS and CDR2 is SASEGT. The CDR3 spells CASSDPIWGTEGTDTQYF. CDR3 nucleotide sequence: TGTGCCAGCAGTGACCCCATTTGGGGGACGGAGGGCACAGATACGCAGTATTTT.

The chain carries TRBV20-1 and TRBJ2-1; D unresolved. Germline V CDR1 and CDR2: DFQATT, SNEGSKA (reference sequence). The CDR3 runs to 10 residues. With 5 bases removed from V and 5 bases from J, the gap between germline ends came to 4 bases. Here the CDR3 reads CSALDNEQFF. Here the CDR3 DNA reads TGCAGTGCTCTAGACAATGAGCAGTTCTTC.

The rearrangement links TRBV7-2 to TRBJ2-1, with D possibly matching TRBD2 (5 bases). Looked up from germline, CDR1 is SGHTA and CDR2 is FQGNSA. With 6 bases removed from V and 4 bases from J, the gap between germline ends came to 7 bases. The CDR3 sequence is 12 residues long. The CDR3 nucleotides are TGTGCCAGCAGTCCGGGGTACAATGAGCAGTTCTTC. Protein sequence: CASSPGYNEQFF. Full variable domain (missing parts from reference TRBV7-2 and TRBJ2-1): GAGVSQSPSNKVTEKGKDVELRCDPISGHTALYWYRQSLGQGLEFLIYFQGNSAPDKSGLPSDRFSAERTGGSVSTLTIQRTQQEDSAVYLCASSPGYNEQFFGPGTRLTVL.

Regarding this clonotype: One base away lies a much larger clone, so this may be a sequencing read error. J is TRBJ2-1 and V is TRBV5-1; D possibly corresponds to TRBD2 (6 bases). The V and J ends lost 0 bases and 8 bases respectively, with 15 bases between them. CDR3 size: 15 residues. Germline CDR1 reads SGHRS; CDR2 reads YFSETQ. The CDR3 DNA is TGCGCCAGCAGCTTGGCAGAGGCGGGGCCCGATGAGCAGTTCTTC. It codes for CASSLAEAGPDEQFF. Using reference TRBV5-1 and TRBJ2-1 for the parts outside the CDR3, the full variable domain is KAGVTQTPRYLIKTRGQQVTLSCSPISGHRSVSWYQQTPGQGLQFLFEYFSETQRNKGNFPGRFSGRQFSNSRSEMNVSTLELGDSALYLCASSLAEAGPDEQFFGPGTRLTVL.

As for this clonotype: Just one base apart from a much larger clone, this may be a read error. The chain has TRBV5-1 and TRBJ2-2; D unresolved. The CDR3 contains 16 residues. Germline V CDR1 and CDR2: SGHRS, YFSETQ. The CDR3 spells CSSSPYLKENTGELFF. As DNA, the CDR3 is TGCTCCAGCAGCCCGTACCTTAAAGAGAACACCGGGGAGCTGTTTTTT.

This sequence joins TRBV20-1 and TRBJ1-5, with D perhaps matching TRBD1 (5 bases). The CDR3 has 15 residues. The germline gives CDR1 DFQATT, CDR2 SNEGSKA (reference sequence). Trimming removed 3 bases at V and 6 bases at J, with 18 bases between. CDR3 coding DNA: TGCAGTGCTAGTCGTTCGGGGGGAGAGGTTCAGCCCCAGCATTTT. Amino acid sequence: CSASRSGGEVQPQHF.

The CDR3 DNA reads as TGTGCCAGCAGTTTAAAGCGGGGCACTGAAGCTTTCTTT. Translating it yields CASSLKRGTEAFF. V gene TRBV12-3 or TRBV12-4 combines with J gene TRBJ1-1; no clear D. Trimming removed 2 bases at V and 4 bases at J, with 8 bases between. The length of the CDR3 is 13 residues.

This CDR3 reads CASSLAPDTRVRYF. CDR3 sequence (DNA): TGTGCCAGCAGCTTAGCCCCCGACACGCGCGTTCGGTACTTC. The chain uses TRBV7-2 and TRBJ2-5; D gene unclear. The CDR3 covers 14 residues. Trimming removed 0 bases at V and 13 bases at J, with 18 bases between. Germline CDR1 is SGHTA and CDR2 is FQGNSA.

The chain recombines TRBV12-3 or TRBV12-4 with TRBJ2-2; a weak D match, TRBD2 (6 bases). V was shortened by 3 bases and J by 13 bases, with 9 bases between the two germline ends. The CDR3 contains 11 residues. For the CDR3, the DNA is TGTGCCAGCAGTTTCCACGGGAGGCTGTTTTTT. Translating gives CASSFHGRLFF.